This TCR beta chain originates from a study of spatial heterogeneity in lung cancer. A single record per CDR3 protein comes from TCRdb applying MiXCR to the 5' RACE reads. The top ten hold around 3.7% of the sample, which has 9,000 to 10,000 distinct CDR3 sequences, 20% to 25% seen once. This clonotype was counted a few times. Germline CDR1 and CDR2: SQVTM and ANQGSEA. Germline trimming cut 6 bases from V and 1 base from J; bases unmatched to any gene: 5. This CDR3 spans 13 amino acids. Time point in this sample: blood at routine non-recurrence follow-up after resection. The sequence came from a female donor with early-stage non-small cell lung cancer. The V call is TRBV29-1, the J call TRBJ1-2; 7 positions agree with TRBD1. The material was PBMCs, obtained at follow-up. CDR3 nucleotide sequence: TGCAGCGTGACCGGGACAGTTAACTATGGCTACACCTTC. As protein: CSVTGTVNYGYTF.